This entry lists 24 T cell receptor beta chains sequenced from one sample in a study of T cell repertoires in cytomegalovirus infection. TCRdb used MiXCR to reprocess the reads, holding one entry per CDR3 protein. The data hold hundreds of thousands of distinct CDR3 sequences, with around 24% observed a single time. The source material was CD8+ T cells from PBMCs. All receptors derive from a human donor in good health (CMV status not recorded). Some clones in this sample may be carry-over from other donors' samples.

This clonotype was picked up a small number of times. A read error is likely, as this CDR3 ends without the conserved phenylalanine or tryptophan. The V call is TRBV7-8, the J call TRBJ2-7; perhaps D is TRBD1 or TRBD2 (5 bases each). Germline lookup yields CDR1 SGHVS and CDR2 FQNEAQ. This CDR3 has 13 amino acids. Written as DNA, the CDR3 is TGTGTCAGCAGCCCGGGACGGACCTACGAGCAGTACGCC. This translates into CVSSPGRTYEQYA.

The chain recombines TRBV12-3 or TRBV12-4 with TRBJ1-1; D ambiguous. The CDR3 is made up of 15 amino acids. Trimming pared 8 bases from V and 1 base from J, leaving 17 bases between. The CDR3 sequence: CASSSPLTENTEAFF. CDR3 coding DNA: TGTGCCAGCTCATCTCCCCTCACAGAGAACACTGAAGCTTTCTTT.

This clonotype was seen at least ten times. The chain uses TRBV7-2 and TRBJ1-2; D uncertain. The V and J ends lost 2 bases and 4 bases respectively, with 11 bases between them. The germline V gene has CDR1 SGHTA and CDR2 FQGNSA. The CDR3 extends over 14 amino acids. The CDR3 here is CASSLTSQTYGYTF. The CDR3 DNA reads as TGTGCCAGCAGCTTAACCTCGCAGACCTATGGCTACACCTTC.

V usage is TRBV29-1 and J usage is TRBJ2-1; D is possibly TRBD2 (6 bases). The CDR3 spans 13 residues. The germline gives CDR1 SQVTM, CDR2 ANQGSEA. Trimming took off 3 bases at V and 10 bases at J, with 16 bases between the two ends. CDR3 amino acids: CSVELIGREEQFF. The CDR3 coding sequence is TGCAGCGTTGAGTTAATCGGGCGGGAAGAGCAGTTCTTC.

There are many counts of this clonotype. The chain uses TRBV7-8 and TRBJ1-5; 7 nucleotides match TRBD1. Germline CDR1 and CDR2: SGHVS and FQNEAQ. V lost 1 base, J lost 4 bases, and 7 bases stayed unmatched. The CDR3 loop spans 16 amino acids. For the CDR3, the DNA is TGTGCCAGCAGCTTAGAGGGACAGAGTTCTAATCAGCCCCAGCATTTT. It codes for CASSLEGQSSNQPQHF.

The chain links TRBV3-1 to TRBJ2-4; D is possibly TRBD1 or TRBD2 (5 bases each). The V and J ends lost 2 bases and 6 bases respectively, with 14 bases between them. The CDR3 covers 15 residues. Germline CDR1 and CDR2: LGHDT and YNNKEL (reference sequence). The CDR3 region has the DNA TGTGCCAGCAGCCAAACGGGAAGTGGGGGAAACATTCAGTACTTC. Its translation is CASSQTGSGGNIQYF.

This clonotype was detected ten times or more. The CDR3 region is CASSLQAFSYNEQFF. The CDR3 DNA reads TGTGCCAGCAGCCTACAGGCCTTTTCGTACAATGAGCAGTTCTTC. This sequence joins TRBV7-6 and TRBJ2-1, with D possibly TRBD1 on 5 matching bases. V dropped 5 bases and J dropped 4 bases, with 15 bases sitting between them. CDR1 and CDR2 from the germline V gene are SGHVS and FNYEAQ. The CDR3 spans 15 residues.

The chain combines TRBV13 with TRBJ1-6; D not resolved. CDR3 length: 14 residues. Trimming took 3 bases from V and 8 from J, leaving 11 bases between them. Germline CDR1 PRHDT, CDR2 FYEKMQ (reference sequence). The CDR3 here is CASSLRLSDSPLHF. In DNA form, the CDR3 reads TGTGCCAGCAGCTTGCGCCTTTCTGATTCACCCCTCCACTTT.

This clonotype was counted many times. The genes are TRBV28 and TRBJ1-3; no clear D. The CDR3 has 15 amino acids. Trimming pared 3 bases from V and 0 bases from J, leaving 9 bases between. Looked up from germline, CDR1 is MDHEN and CDR2 is SYDVKM. CDR3 sequence (DNA): TGTGCCAGCAGTTTTGACGCCAACTCTGGAAACACCATATATTTT. This translates into CASSFDANSGNTIYF.

V gene TRBV12-3 or TRBV12-4 combines with J gene TRBJ2-6; 7 nucleotides align to TRBD1. This CDR3 spans 18 amino acids. Germline trimming cut 10 bases from V and 3 bases from J; bases unmatched to any gene: 18. CDR3 sequence reads: CATPSYRDSRSGANVLTF. The CDR3 DNA follows: TGTGCCACCCCATCCTACCGGGACAGCCGCAGTGGGGCCAACGTCCTGACTTTC.

A remark on this clonotype: A much larger clonotype is one base distant, so this may be a read error. The V gene is TRBV7-3, the J gene TRBJ2-3; D ambiguous. Germline lookup yields CDR1 SGHTA and CDR2 FQGTGA. Trimming left V 5 bases short and J 2 bases short, with 8 bases between. CDR3 length: 13 residues. DNA of the CDR3: TGTGCCAGCAGCATGGATTACACAGATACGCAGTATTTT. It is translated as CASSMDYTDTQYF.

There are a few counts of this clonotype. The chain links TRBV7-9 to TRBJ1-2; 9 bases align to TRBD1. Per germline, CDR1 SEHNR and CDR2 FQNEAQ (reference sequence). The CDR3 loop spans 13 amino acids. V lost 11 bases and J lost 5; bases outside the gene matches: 9. The CDR3 coding sequence is TGTGCCGGGATGGGACAGGGACCTTATGGCTACACCTTC. Its translation: CAGMGQGPYGYTF.

V is TRBV7-9 and J is TRBJ1-1; no reliable D call. Germline V gene sequence: CDR1 SEHNR, CDR2 FQNEAQ (reference sequence). Trimming took off 1 base at V and 1 base at J, with 16 bases between the two ends. The CDR3 runs 17 residues. The CDR3 sequence: CASSLGSWHSENTEAFF. The CDR3 DNA reads TGTGCCAGCAGCTTAGGAAGTTGGCATTCGGAGAACACTGAAGCTTTCTTT.

This clonotype appeared many times. The rearrangement links TRBV7-9 to TRBJ1-6; D is possibly TRBD1 (5 bases). Trimming left V 4 bases short and J 4 bases short, with 11 bases between. The CDR3 has 15 amino acids. The V gene's germline CDR1 is SEHNR and CDR2 FQNEAQ (reference sequence). CDR3 protein: CASSSPDNYNSPLHF. As DNA, the CDR3 is TGTGCCAGCAGCTCCCCGGACAATTATAATTCACCCCTCCACTTT.

The gene calls are TRBV20-1 and TRBJ2-3, with 10 bases fitting TRBD2. Germline CDR1 reads DFQATT; CDR2 reads SNEGSKA (reference sequence). Trimming removed 1 base from V and 4 bases from J; junction bases left unmatched: 8. CDR3 size: 16 residues. The CDR3 DNA follows: TGCAGTGCTAGAGCTTCACTAGCGGGGTATGCAGATACGCAGTATTTT. Translation: CSARASLAGYADTQYF.

CDR3 sequence: CASSPGNGPYGYTF. The DNA for the CDR3 is TGTGCCAGCAGCCCCGGGAACGGCCCGTATGGCTACACCTTC. J is TRBJ1-2 and V is TRBV14; no firm D call. This CDR3 spans 14 amino acids. The germline V and J ends were trimmed by 4 bases and 5 bases, with 14 bases remaining between them. The germline CDR1 and CDR2 sequences are SGHDN and FVKESK.

The chain is built from TRBV29-1 and TRBJ2-1; tentative D call: TRBD1 (7 bases). The V end lost 4 bases, the J end lost 7 bases, and 17 bases lay between the germline ends. The CDR3 loop spans 14 amino acids. Looked up from germline, CDR1 is SQVTM and CDR2 is ANQGSEA. The CDR3 nucleotides read TGCAGCGTTGTCGAGGAGGGGGCAGTAAATGAGCAGTTCTTC. Encoded protein: CSVVEEGAVNEQFF.

A single count supports this clonotype. A single base separates this from a much larger clone, so it may be a read error. This sequence joins TRBV7-2 and TRBJ2-2; a weak D match, TRBD1 (5 bases). There are 16 residues in the CDR3. The germline CDR1 and CDR2 sequences are SGHTA and FQGNSA. Trimming stripped 4 bases from V and 4 bases from J, with 16 bases between. The CDR3 region is CASSSPGPLSTGELFF. CDR3 DNA sequence: TGTGCCAGCAGCTCCCCAGGGCCATTGAGCACCGGGGAGCTGTTTTTT.

The sample holds one count of this clonotype. This chain uses TRBV29-1 with TRBJ2-3; 9 nucleotides line up with TRBD2. Unmatched junction bases numbered 3, after V lost 2 bases and J lost 0 bases. The CDR3 loop spans 15 amino acids. In germline, CDR1 is SQVTM, CDR2 ANQGSEA. The CDR3 nucleotides read TGCAGCGTTGAACTAGCGGGACGCAGCACAGATACGCAGTATTTT. Translated: CSVELAGRSTDTQYF.

The chain uses TRBV6-2 or TRBV6-3 and TRBJ2-3; D may be TRBD1 (6 bases). The CDR3 is 12 residues long. V was clipped by 5 bases and J by 8 bases, with 11 bases between them. Germline CDR1 is MNHEY and CDR2 is SVGEGT. In DNA form, the CDR3 reads TGTGCCAGCAGTACCAACAGGGTTACGCAGTATTTT. Protein: CASSTNRVTQYF.

The chain has TRBV2 and TRBJ1-5, with 9 positions matching TRBD1. From germline, CDR1 is SNHLY and CDR2 FYNNEI. J lost 1 base, V lost 1 base, and 2 bases had no gene match. This CDR3 has 16 amino acids. CDR3 DNA: TGTGCCAGCAGTGAAGTGGGACAGGGAAGCAATCAGCCCCAGCATTTT. Translated: CASSEVGQGSNQPQHF.

Only a few counts were recorded for this clonotype. The genes are TRBV20-1 and TRBJ1-1; a weak D match, TRBD1 (5 bases). V was pared by 2 bases and J by 4 bases, with 11 bases between. CDR1 and CDR2 from the germline V gene are DFQATT and SNEGSKA (reference sequence). This CDR3 is 13 amino acids long. The CDR3 loop is CSARPGLGTEAFF. Here the CDR3 DNA reads TGCAGTGCTAGACCAGGGCTGGGCACTGAAGCTTTCTTT.

This clonotype was observed many times. V is TRBV7-8 and J is TRBJ2-5; 7 nucleotides align to TRBD2. Germline V gene data show CDR1 as SGHVS and CDR2 as FQNEAQ. V shed 1 base and J 5 bases; nucleotides not matched to a gene: 4. This CDR3 spans 14 amino acids. The CDR3 region is CASSLDAGEETQYF. The CDR3, as DNA: TGTGCCAGCAGCTTAGACGCGGGGGAGGAGACCCAGTACTTC. The full variable domain, its missing parts supplied by reference TRBV7-8 and TRBJ2-5, is GAGVSQSPRYKVAKRGQDVALRCDPISGHVSLFWYQQALGQGPEFLTYFQNEAQLDKSGLPSDRFFAERPEGSVSTLKIQRTQQEDSAVYLCASSLDAGEETQYFGPGTRLLVL.

This clonotype was counted many times. This sequence joins TRBV7-8 and TRBJ2-2; the match to TRBD2 covers 7 bases. Germline V gives CDR1 SGHVS, CDR2 FQNEAQ. V dropped 4 bases and J dropped 17; count of bases not matched to a gene: 10. The length of the CDR3 is 12 residues. CDR3 residues: CASSSGGPDLFF. CDR3 DNA: TGTGCCAGCAGCTCGGGGGGTCCTGACCTCTTTTTT.